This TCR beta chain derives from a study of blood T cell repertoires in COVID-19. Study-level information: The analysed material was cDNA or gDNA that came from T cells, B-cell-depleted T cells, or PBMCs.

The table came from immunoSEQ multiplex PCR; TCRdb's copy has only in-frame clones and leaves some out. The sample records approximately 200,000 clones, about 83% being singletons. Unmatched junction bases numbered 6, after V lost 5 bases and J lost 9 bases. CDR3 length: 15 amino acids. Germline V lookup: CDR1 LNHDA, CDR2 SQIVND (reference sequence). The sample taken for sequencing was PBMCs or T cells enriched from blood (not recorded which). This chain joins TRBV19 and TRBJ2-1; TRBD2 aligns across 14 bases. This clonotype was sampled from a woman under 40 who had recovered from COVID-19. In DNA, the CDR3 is TGTGCCAGTAGTCCGGGACTAGCGGGAGAGCCTGAGCAGTTCTTC. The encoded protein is CASSPGLAGEPEQFF.